Many counts were recorded for the clone carrying this T cell receptor (beta chain). Germline V CDR1 and CDR2: SEHNR, FQNEAQ (reference sequence). V shed 4 bases and J shed 0 bases, with 13 bases lying between them. The CDR3 totals 17 residues. These data come from a study of T cells in Graves' hyperthyroidism and ophthalmopathy. TCR beta CDR3 regions were amplified from RNA. TCR CDR3 regions were first amplified by RT-PCR with HTBI primers. TCRdb recomputed calls from the multiplex PCR reads with MiXCR, one row per CDR3 protein. The table shows over 150,000 distinct CDR3 sequences, with 17% occurring only once.

The sequence was obtained from a woman in her fifties or sixties with Graves' hyperthyroidism. The chain uses TRBV7-9 and TRBJ2-6; either TRBD1 or TRBD2 may fit D (5 bases each). The sample was blood. CDR3 loop: CASSSPPGSSGANVLTF. CDR3 coding DNA: TGTGCCAGCAGCTCGCCCCCAGGGAGCTCTGGGGCCAACGTCCTGACTTTC.